Below, one TCR beta chain is given with its context. This same CDR3 is encoded by further DNA sequences in the sample. Noted treatment: oral pan-JAK inhibitor, 5-10 mg twice daily. Sequencing relied on a cDNA template that was reverse transcribed from extracted RNA. Libraries were prepared by immunoSEQ multiplex PCR; TCRdb keeps only in-frame clonotypes and omits some of them. The sample shows around 160,000 clones, about 60% of them seen only once. The sample belongs to a study of CD8+ T cells in alopecia areata. Germline CDR1 LNHNV, CDR2 YYDKDF (reference sequence). The V gene lost 0 bases and the J gene lost 4 bases, with 7 bases spanning the gap. The CDR3 runs 13 residues.

The sample in question was CD4+ T cells sorted from blood, obtained at week 24, from a patient treated with tofacitinib. The rearrangement links TRBV15 to TRBJ2-7; D is perhaps TRBD2 (5 bases). This TCR derives from a human donor with alopecia areata. This chain's CDR3 is CATSRDPGYEQYF. Here the CDR3 DNA reads TGTGCCACCAGCAGAGATCCGGGGTACGAGCAGTACTTC.